These T cell receptor beta chains were read from a single sample in a study of blood T cell repertoires in COVID-19. TCRdb's table, derived via immunoSEQ multiplex PCR, lists solely in-frame clones and lacks some. The sample has some 360,000 clones, almost 90% seen once. Sequencing input: PBMCs or T cells enriched from blood (not recorded which). The receptors derive from a woman aged 25 to 45 who had been exposed to COVID-19. The CDR3 runs from the conserved cysteine through the conserved F or W. The D gene is left open where the match is weak. Only some rows state a clone size, as once, few, many or a class for expanded clones.

TRBV11-3	TRBJ2-5	-	-	TGTGCCAGCAGCAAACGGTTTGGAGAGACCCAGTACTTC	CASSKRFGETQYF
TRBV18	TRBJ2-5	-	-	TGTGCCAGCTCACCTTTTTCGGAGACCCAGTACTTC	CASSPFSETQYF
TRBV10-3	TRBJ2-2	-	-	TGTGCCATCAGTGAGGTCAGGGTGACCGGGGAGCTGTTTTTT	CAISEVRVTGELFF
TRBV19	TRBJ1-3	few	-	TGTGCCAGTAGTCTCAGGGGAACGGAGGCTGGAAACACCATATATTTT	CASSLRGTEAGNTIYF
TRBV30	TRBJ2-7	-	TRBD2	TGTGCCTGGAGCACTACTAGCGGGTACGAGCAGTACTTC	CAWSTTSGYEQYF
TRBV11-3	TRBJ2-6	-	-	TGTGCCAGCAGTTCCGACGGGTTGGCTGGGGCCAACGTCCTGACTTTC	CASSSDGLAGANVLTF
TRBV13	TRBJ1-1	-	TRBD1	TGTGCCAGCAGCTTAGGCTCAGGGGGGACTGAAGCTTTCTTT	CASSLGSGGTEAFF
TRBV25-1	TRBJ1-1	-	-	TGTGCCAGCAGTGAATCGCGGGCAGGGGCTGAAGCTTTCTTT	CASSESRAGAEAFF
TRBV7-8	TRBJ2-1	-	TRBD2	TGTGCCAGCAGCTTATCACTAGCGGATCCCAGCTCCTACAATGAGCAGTTCTTC	CASSLSLADPSSYNEQFF
TRBV28	TRBJ1-1	-	-	TGTGCCAGCAGTTTAAATCCGGGAGGTGAAGCTTTCTTT	CASSLNPGGEAFF
TRBV6-4	TRBJ2-2	many	TRBD2	TGTGCCAGCAGCACGACTAGCGGGAGTTCCGGGGAGCTGTTTTTT	CASSTTSGSSGELFF
TRBV7-2	TRBJ2-2	-	TRBD2	TGTGCCAGCAGCTTAGGGTCTAGCGGAAACGCCGGGGAGCTGTTTTTT	CASSLGSSGNAGELFF
TRBV19	TRBJ2-6	-	TRBD2	TGTGCCAGTAGTTCGCGGGGGGTGGGCTCTGGGGCCAACGTCCTGACTTTC	CASSSRGVGSGANVLTF
TRBV5-1	TRBJ1-1	-	-	TGCGCCAGCAGCTTGCAGGGGTCGGCGGACACTGAAGCTTTCTTT	CASSLQGSADTEAFF
TRBV7-3	TRBJ2-1	-	TRBD2	TGTGCCAGCAGCGCCCTCGGCGCGGGAGGGTACAATGAGCAGTTCTTC	CASSALGAGGYNEQFF